These T cell receptor beta chains were read from a single sample in a study of sequential checkpoint blockade in melanoma. Using immunoSEQ multiplex PCR, the repertoire was profiled, and TCRdb retains in-frame clones only, with some absent. The sample has some 17,000 clones; about 75% are singletons. The specimen was CD8+ T cells sorted from blood (inferred from file names), collected from a patient given nivolumab and ipilimumab in sequence. Receptors originate from a human donor with melanoma. CDR3s include the opening cysteine and the closing phenylalanine or tryptophan. Each record gives: V gene, D gene, CDR3 length, clone size, J gene, CDR3 protein, CDR3 DNA. D genes are given only for firm matches. Size is stated for part of the rows, as once, few or many counts, or as a class when the clone is expanded.

TRBV6-5	TRBD1	13	NA	TRBJ2-1	CASSGQGLNEQFF	TGTGCCAGCTCGGGACAGGGTCTCAATGAGCAGTTCTTC
TRBV28	NA	12	NA	TRBJ2-5	CASSPPGSKQYF	TGTGCCAGCAGCCCCCCGGGGTCAAAGCAGTACTTC
TRBV7-9	NA	14	NA	TRBJ1-5	CASSLASRNQPQHF	TGTGCCAGCAGCTTAGCATCGAGGAATCAGCCCCAGCATTTT
TRBV7-3	NA	13	NA	TRBJ2-3	CASSITMTDTQYF	TGTGCCAGCAGCATCACTATGACAGATACGCAGTATTTT
TRBV11-2	NA	16	NA	TRBJ2-7	CASSLDDPILSYEQYF	TGTGCCAGCAGCTTAGATGATCCCATACTCTCCTACGAGCAGTACTTC
TRBV5-1	TRBD2	12	few	TRBJ2-1	CASSLTSAEQFF	TGTGCCAGCAGCTTGACTAGCGCTGAGCAGTTCTTC
TRBV11-3	NA	17	NA	TRBJ2-1	CASSPTGAYITYNEQFF	TGTGCCAGCAGCCCTACTGGAGCATATATAACCTACAATGAGCAGTTCTTC
TRBV7-9	NA	12	NA	TRBJ2-7	CASSLSSDEQYF	TGTGCCAGCAGCCTTTCCTCTGACGAGCAGTACTTC
TRBV6-6	NA	11	NA	TRBJ1-2	CAISPDYGYTF	TGTGCCATCAGCCCCGACTATGGCTACACCTTC
TRBV21-1	NA	18	NA	TRBJ2-7	CASSLTGTSGSFSYEQYF	TGTGCCAGCAGCCTAACCGGGACTAGCGGTAGTTTTTCCTACGAGCAGTACTTC
TRBV7-3	NA	13	once	TRBJ1-1	CASSLQQGTEAFF	TGTGCCAGCAGCTTACAGCAGGGAACTGAAGCTTTCTTT
TRBV4-1	NA	11	NA	TRBJ2-7	CASSQGREQYF	TGCGCCAGCAGCCAGGGGAGGGAGCAGTACTTC
TRBV9	TRBD1	17	NA	TRBJ2-6	CASSDGQGITGANVLTF	TGTGCCAGCAGCGACGGACAGGGTATCACTGGGGCCAACGTCCTGACTTTC
TRBV18	NA	14	NA	TRBJ2-7	CASSPRGVSYEQYF	TGTGCCAGCTCACCACGGGGAGTCTCCTACGAGCAGTACTTC
TRBV5-8	TRBD2	15	NA	TRBJ2-7	CASSTGGDGTYEQYF	TGTGCCAGCAGCACGGGGGGGGACGGGACCTACGAGCAGTACTTC
TRBV4-3	NA	15	NA	TRBJ2-1	CASSQARSWSDEQFF	TGCGCCAGCAGCCAAGCAAGGTCCTGGAGCGATGAGCAGTTCTTC
TRBV7-6	TRBD2	17	NA	TRBJ2-1	CASSIGTSGGAVDEQFF	TGTGCCAGCAGCATCGGGACTAGCGGGGGGGCTGTGGATGAGCAGTTCTTC
TRBV18	TRBD2	13	few	TRBJ2-7	CASSPGLVPEQYF	TGTGCCAGCTCACCGGGACTAGTTCCCGAGCAGTACTTC
TRBV7-8	NA	13	NA	TRBJ1-2	CASGTAANYGYTF	TGTGCCAGCGGAACAGCGGCTAACTATGGCTACACCTTC
TRBV29-1	NA	14	few	TRBJ2-7	CSVREVQLNYEQYF	TGCAGCGTCCGAGAGGTCCAGCTGAACTACGAGCAGTACTTC
TRBV28	TRBD1	16	medium-sized	TRBJ1-5	CASSFFGTGMNQPQHF	TGTGCCAGCAGTTTCTTCGGGACAGGGATGAATCAGCCCCAGCATTTT
TRBV11-2	NA	11	few	TRBJ1-2	CASNSGGGYTF	TGTGCCAGCAACAGTGGGGGGGGCTACACCTTC
TRBV7-2	TRBD1	16	NA	TRBJ1-1	CASSFAGQGPNTEAFF	TGTGCCAGCAGCTTCGCTGGACAGGGTCCGAACACTGAAGCTTTCTTT
TRBV9	TRBD1	17	few	TRBJ1-2	CASSGGSATGGVYGYTF	TGTGCCAGCAGCGGGGGGTCGGCTACAGGGGGCGTCTATGGCTACACCTTC
TRBV5-4	TRBD2	16	NA	TRBJ2-1	CAIGVLAGGPGDEQFF	TGTGCCATAGGCGTTCTAGCGGGAGGGCCGGGAGATGAGCAGTTCTTC
TRBV27	TRBD1	16	NA	TRBJ2-7	CVSSFIGTGIPYEQYF	TGTGTCAGCAGTTTCATCGGGACAGGGATCCCCTACGAGCAGTACTTC
TRBV4-1	NA	14	NA	TRBJ2-7	CASSQAETDYEQYF	TGCGCCAGCAGCCAAGCCGAGACAGACTACGAGCAGTACTTC
TRBV27	TRBD2	15	NA	TRBJ2-7	CASSPIAGGGHEQYF	TGTGCCAGCAGTCCTATAGCGGGAGGAGGGCACGAGCAGTACTTC